The entry below describes one T cell receptor beta chain. This CDR3 has 12 amino acids. Germline values: CDR1 LNHDA, CDR2 SQIVND (reference sequence). V gave up 7 bases and J gave up 8 bases, with 14 bases separating them. The sample comes from a study of OX40 agonist ivuxolimab in advanced cancers. Sequencing used immunoSEQ multiplex PCR; TCRdb keeps in-frame clones, though not all of them. In the table there are some 80,000 clones, around 88% of which are singletons. This clonotype was sampled from an adult with an advanced solid tumor such as melanoma, head and neck, liver or kidney cancer. The chain is built from TRBV19 and TRBJ1-2; D possibly corresponds to TRBD1 (5 bases). The sample consisted of CD4+ or CD8+ T cells sorted from blood, taken in a trial of the OX40 agonist ivuxolimab. This CDR3 reads CASMSRDRGYTF. Written as DNA, the CDR3 is TGTGCCAGTATGAGCAGGGACCGCGGCTACACCTTC.